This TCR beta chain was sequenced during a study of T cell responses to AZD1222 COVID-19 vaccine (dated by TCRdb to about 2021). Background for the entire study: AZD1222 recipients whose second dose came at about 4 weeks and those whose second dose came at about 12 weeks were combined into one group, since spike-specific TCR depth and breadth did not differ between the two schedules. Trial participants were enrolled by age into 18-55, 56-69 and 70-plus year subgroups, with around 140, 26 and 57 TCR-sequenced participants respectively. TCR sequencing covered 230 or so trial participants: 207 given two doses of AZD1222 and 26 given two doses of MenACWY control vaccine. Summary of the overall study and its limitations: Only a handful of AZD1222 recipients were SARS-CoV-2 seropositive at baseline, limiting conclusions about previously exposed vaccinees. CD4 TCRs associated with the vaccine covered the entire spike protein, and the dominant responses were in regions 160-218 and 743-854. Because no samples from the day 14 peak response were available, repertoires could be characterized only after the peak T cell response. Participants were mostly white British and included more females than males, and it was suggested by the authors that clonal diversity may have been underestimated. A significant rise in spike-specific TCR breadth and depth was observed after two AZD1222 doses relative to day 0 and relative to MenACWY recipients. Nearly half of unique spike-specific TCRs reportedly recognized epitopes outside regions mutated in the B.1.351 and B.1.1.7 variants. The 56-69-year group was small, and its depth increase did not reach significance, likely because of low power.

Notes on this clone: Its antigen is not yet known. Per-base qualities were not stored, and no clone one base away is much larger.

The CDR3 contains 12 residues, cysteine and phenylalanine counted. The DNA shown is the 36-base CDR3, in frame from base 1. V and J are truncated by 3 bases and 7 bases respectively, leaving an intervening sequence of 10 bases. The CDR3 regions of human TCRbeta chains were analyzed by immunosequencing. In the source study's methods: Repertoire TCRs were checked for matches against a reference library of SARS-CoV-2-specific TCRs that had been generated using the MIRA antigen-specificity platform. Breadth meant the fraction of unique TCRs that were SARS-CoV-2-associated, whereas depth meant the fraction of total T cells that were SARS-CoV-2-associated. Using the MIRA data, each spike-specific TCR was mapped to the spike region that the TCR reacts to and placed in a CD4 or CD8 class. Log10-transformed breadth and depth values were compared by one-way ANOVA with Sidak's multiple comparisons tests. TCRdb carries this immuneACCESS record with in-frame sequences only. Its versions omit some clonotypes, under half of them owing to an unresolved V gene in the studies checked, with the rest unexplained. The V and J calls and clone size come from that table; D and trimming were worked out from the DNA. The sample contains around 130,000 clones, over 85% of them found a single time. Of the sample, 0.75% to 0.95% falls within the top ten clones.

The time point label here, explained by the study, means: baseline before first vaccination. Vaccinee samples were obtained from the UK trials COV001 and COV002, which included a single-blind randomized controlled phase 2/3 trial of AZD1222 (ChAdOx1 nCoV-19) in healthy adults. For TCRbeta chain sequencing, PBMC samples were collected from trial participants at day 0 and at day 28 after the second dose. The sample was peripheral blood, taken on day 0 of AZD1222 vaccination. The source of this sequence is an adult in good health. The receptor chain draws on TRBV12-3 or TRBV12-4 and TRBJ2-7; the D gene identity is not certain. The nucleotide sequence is TGTGCCAGCAGTTTCTCTCGGTCGGAGCAGTACTTC. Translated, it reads CASSFSRSEQYF.